This TCR beta chain was obtained from a study of a mutant IDH1 vaccine in newly diagnosed glioma (dated by TCRdb to about 2021). About the study as a whole: The roughly 32 treated patients were approximately 60% male and 37.5% female, with a mean age of around 40 years. Peripheral blood samples were drawn at six visits, namely V03 (baseline), V05, V07, V10, V12 and V13. For exploratory analyses, longitudinal TCRB deep sequencing was carried out in 25 treated patients wherever samples were available. Before enrollment, patients had received standard therapy of radiotherapy alone, temozolomide alone, or radiochemotherapy with temozolomide; most received the combination.

Reading from cysteine to phenylalanine, the CDR3 counts 14 amino acids. Solely the CDR3 DNA is kept, with 42 bases framed from the first base. CDR1 and CDR2 were assigned from the germline V gene (reference sequence) as MNHEY and SMNVEV. At the junction V is shortened by 7 bases and J by 10 bases, with 20 bases in between. A remark on this clone: There is no known antigen for this receptor. Base qualities are not provided; no much larger clone lies one nucleotide away.

Libraries were constructed by the immunoSEQ multiplex PCR assay. Rearranged TCR beta chain sequences were amplified using the hsTCRB Kit according to the manufacturer's protocol. Sequencing of TCRB libraries was carried out on an Illumina MiSeq. In the authors' own workflow: Demultiplexing, trimming and gene mapping were performed with the kit vendor's proprietary platform. In TCRdb, the immuneACCESS table is reduced to in-frame sequences with V and J assigned. These tables do not hold every clone; where another copy was compared, an unresolved V gene accounts for under half, and the others remain unexplained. D and trimming come from the DNA, and the V and J calls and clone size come from that table. Present in this sample are 90,000 to 100,000 clones, roughly 89% of which were seen just once. The ten largest clonotypes hold less than 0.65% of the sample. What the authors observed across the whole study: Selection of PBMC samples for TCRB deep sequencing was based on availability. The authors stated that sample limitations prevented analyses of patient blood samples from being reproduced. Changes in the top peripheral T cell clonotypes picked up by TCRB sequencing did not appear to be linked to pseudoprogression. Vaccine-induced immune responses across multiple MHC alleles were detected in 80% to 95% of patients.

This sample's time point label indicates: baseline, week 1 (first vaccination visit). The treatment or condition label corresponds to: pre-vaccination baseline after standard-of-care therapy. Donors had newly diagnosed WHO grade 3 or 4 IDH1-mutant astrocytomas with loss of nuclear ATRX. The samples were drawn from NOA16, a multicentre, single-arm, open-label phase I trial in Germany that tested a mutant IDH1 peptide vaccine in humans for the first time. Visit V03 blood draws served as the baseline sample for immunogenicity testing. Genomic DNA for TCRB sequencing was extracted from EDTA blood using the DNeasy Blood and Tissue Kit.

This chain is built from TRBV27 and TRBJ2-1; D gene: possibly TRBD2, on 6 matching bases. The specimen comprised PBMCs, sampled from a glioma patient treated with radiotherapy, temozolomide or both. The receptor was isolated from a woman in her fifties or sixties with glioma. The CDR3 has the sequence CASIRLANTREQFF. In nucleotides, the sequence is TGTGCCAGCATAAGGCTAGCGAATACAAGGGAGCAGTTCTTC.